This is a list of T cell receptor beta chains from one sample in a study of shared clonotypes between healthy human individuals. This table comes from immunoSEQ multiplex PCR, and its TCRdb copy is limited to in-frame clones, with some not included. The sample contains fewer than 600,000 clones, 79% of which appear only once. Sequencing was carried out using PBMCs. These receptors all stem from a woman aged 40 to 50 in good health. Some clones in this sample may be carry-over from other donors' samples. The CDR3 runs from the conserved cysteine through the conserved F or W. A D gene is named only where the DNA matches it firmly. Rows give clone size only sometimes, using once, few, many, or a class for an expanded clone.

CDR3 length: 13; V gene: TRBV7-6; J gene: TRBJ2-3; clone size: few; D gene: NA; CDR3 protein: CASSYSGADTQYF; CDR3 DNA: TGTGCCAGCAGCTATTCTGGGGCAGATACGCAGTATTTT
CDR3 length: 14; V gene: TRBV11-3; J gene: TRBJ2-5; clone size: NA; D gene: NA; CDR3 protein: CASSLDRYQETQYF; CDR3 DNA: TGTGCCAGCAGCCTTGACCGGTACCAAGAGACCCAGTACTTC
CDR3 length: 16; V gene: TRBV18; J gene: TRBJ1-2; clone size: once; D gene: NA; CDR3 protein: CASSPSDRLANYGYTF; CDR3 DNA: TGTGCCAGCTCACCCAGCGACCGCCTCGCTAACTATGGCTACACCTTC
CDR3 length: 15; V gene: TRBV19; J gene: TRBJ2-7; clone size: NA; D gene: NA; CDR3 protein: CASSPQGGQNYEQYF; CDR3 DNA: TGTGCCAGTAGTCCCCAGGGGGGACAAAACTACGAGCAGTACTTC
CDR3 length: 11; V gene: TRBV20-1; J gene: TRBJ1-4; clone size: NA; D gene: NA; CDR3 protein: CSGSVGEKLFF; CDR3 DNA: TGCAGTGGCAGTGTGGGTGAAAAACTGTTTTTT
CDR3 length: 14; V gene: TRBV29-1; J gene: TRBJ2-1; clone size: NA; D gene: NA; CDR3 protein: CSVAGTTKSNEQFF; CDR3 DNA: TGCAGCGTGGCCGGGACCACCAAAAGTAATGAGCAGTTCTTC
CDR3 length: 15; V gene: TRBV6-1; J gene: TRBJ2-2; clone size: NA; D gene: TRBD2; CDR3 protein: CASSERRGYTGELFF; CDR3 DNA: TGTGCCAGCAGTGAACGGCGGGGGTACACCGGGGAGCTGTTTTTT
CDR3 length: 13; V gene: TRBV28; J gene: TRBJ1-5; clone size: NA; D gene: NA; CDR3 protein: CASSLLVGQPQHF; CDR3 DNA: TGTGCCAGCAGTTTATTGGTGGGTCAGCCCCAGCATTTT
CDR3 length: 15; V gene: TRBV28; J gene: TRBJ1-1; clone size: NA; D gene: TRBD1; CDR3 protein: CASSLQGALWTEAFF; CDR3 DNA: TGTGCCAGCAGTCTACAGGGGGCTTTGTGGACTGAAGCTTTCTTT
CDR3 length: 17; V gene: TRBV15; J gene: TRBJ2-1; clone size: NA; D gene: TRBD2; CDR3 protein: CATSRAPAGGGVNEQFF; CDR3 DNA: TGTGCCACCAGCAGAGCTCCAGCGGGAGGTGGGGTCAATGAGCAGTTCTTC
CDR3 length: 12; V gene: TRBV6-5; J gene: TRBJ2-7; clone size: NA; D gene: TRBD2; CDR3 protein: CASSLRGGEQYF; CDR3 DNA: TGTGCCAGCAGTCTCCGGGGGGGTGAGCAGTACTTC